This is a list of T cell receptor beta chains from one sample in a study of cytomegalovirus exposure and HLA in healthy donors. Produced via immunoSEQ multiplex PCR; TCRdb's table is partial and in-frame only. This sample has about 150,000 clones, with 77% found just once. Sequenced input: PBMCs. Receptors originate from a woman aged 25 to 39 in good health and CMV-seropositive. CDR3s include the opening cysteine and the closing phenylalanine or tryptophan. D genes are given only for firm matches. For some rows the clone size is stated as once, few or many, or as a class when expanded; others skip it.

D: .
size: .
V: TRBV5-1
J: TRBJ2-2
CDR3: CASSLAAPGTGELFF
DNA: TGCGCCAGCAGCTTGGCCGCTCCGGGTACCGGGGAGCTGTTTTTT

D: .
size: .
V: TRBV4-1
J: TRBJ2-5
CDR3: CASSRSGGAGREETQYF
DNA: TGCGCCAGCAGCCGTAGTGGGGGGGCAGGGAGGGAAGAGACCCAGTACTTC

D: .
size: .
V: TRBV5-1
J: TRBJ2-5
CDR3: CASSLYGNSAETQYF
DNA: TGCGCCAGCAGCTTGTACGGGAATTCGGCGGAGACCCAGTACTTC

D: TRBD2
size: .
V: TRBV7-6
J: TRBJ2-7
CDR3: CASSRLAGGHHEQYF
DNA: TGTGCCAGCAGCCGTCTAGCGGGAGGGCACCACGAGCAGTACTTC

D: TRBD2
size: .
V: TRBV14
J: TRBJ2-4
CDR3: CASSQGISGSSKNIQYF
DNA: TGTGCCAGCAGCCAAGGAATTAGCGGGAGCTCCAAAAACATTCAGTACTTC

D: .
size: .
V: TRBV2
J: TRBJ1-1
CDR3: CASSEAPGNTEAFF
DNA: TGTGCCAGCAGTGAAGCGCCCGGGAACACTGAAGCTTTCTTT

D: TRBD2
size: .
V: TRBV30
J: TRBJ2-2
CDR3: CAWNSGATGELFF
DNA: TGTGCCTGGAATAGCGGGGCCACCGGGGAGCTGTTTTTT

D: .
size: .
V: TRBV19
J: TRBJ2-2
CDR3: CASSLPGHNTGELFF
DNA: TGTGCCAGTAGTCTGCCGGGACACAACACCGGGGAGCTGTTTTTT

D: TRBD2
size: .
V: TRBV7-9
J: TRBJ2-3
CDR3: CASSLIGLAGVTQYF
DNA: TGTGCCAGCAGCTTAATAGGTCTAGCGGGAGTTACGCAGTATTTT

D: .
size: once
V: TRBV29-1
J: TRBJ1-2
CDR3: CSVWQVGYTF
DNA: TGCAGCGTTTGGCAAGTCGGCTACACCTTC

D: TRBD1
size: .
V: TRBV28
J: TRBJ1-4
CDR3: CASSLLTGEEKLFF
DNA: TGTGCCAGCAGTTTATTGACAGGGGAGGAAAAACTGTTTTTT